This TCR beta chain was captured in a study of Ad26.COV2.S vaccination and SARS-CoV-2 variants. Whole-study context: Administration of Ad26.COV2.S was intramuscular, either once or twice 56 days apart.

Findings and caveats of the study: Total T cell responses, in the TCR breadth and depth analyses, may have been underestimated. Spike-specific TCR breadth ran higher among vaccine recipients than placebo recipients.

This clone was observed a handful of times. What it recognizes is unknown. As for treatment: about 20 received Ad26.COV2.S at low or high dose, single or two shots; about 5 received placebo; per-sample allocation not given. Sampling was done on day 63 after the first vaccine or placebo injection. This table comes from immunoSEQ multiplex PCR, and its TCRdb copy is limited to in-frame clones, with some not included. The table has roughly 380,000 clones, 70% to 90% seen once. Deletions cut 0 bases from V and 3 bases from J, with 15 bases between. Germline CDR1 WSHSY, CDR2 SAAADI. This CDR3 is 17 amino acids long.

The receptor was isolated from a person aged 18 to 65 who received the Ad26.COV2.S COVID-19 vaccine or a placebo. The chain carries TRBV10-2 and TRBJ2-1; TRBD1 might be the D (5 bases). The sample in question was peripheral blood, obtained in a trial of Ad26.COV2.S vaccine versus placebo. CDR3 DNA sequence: TGCGCCAGCAGTGAGTCGATACAGGCAACCAACTACAATGAGCAGTTCTTC. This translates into CASSESIQATNYNEQFF.